Listed below are T cell receptor beta chains from one sample, sequenced in a study of Graves' ophthalmopathy and Graves' hyperthyroidism. From the multiplex PCR reads, TCRdb called clonotypes with MiXCR, one entry per CDR3 protein. The repertoire holds approximately 700,000 distinct CDR3 sequences, with more than 40% as singletons. Sequencing was done on a sample of peripheral blood. The receptors stem from an adult man with Graves' ophthalmopathy. CDR3s include the opening cysteine and the closing phenylalanine or tryptophan. The order of the fields is J gene, V gene, D gene, clone size, CDR3 protein, CDR3 DNA. The D gene is left open where the match is weak. Size is omitted from some rows. Given values are once, few, many or a class for expanded clones.

j_gene: TRBJ1-1; v_gene: TRBV2; d_gene: -; abundance: -; CDR3aa: CASRGLDGGTEAFF; CDR3nt: TGTGCCAGCAGGGGGCTAGATGGCGGTACTGAAGCTTTCTTT
j_gene: TRBJ1-1; v_gene: TRBV18; d_gene: -; abundance: many; CDR3aa: CASSPSTGTEAFF; CDR3nt: TGTGCCAGCTCACCATCGACAGGCACTGAAGCTTTCTTT
j_gene: TRBJ1-1; v_gene: TRBV7-9; d_gene: TRBD1; abundance: -; CDR3aa: CAGSSKGGWDTEAFF; CDR3nt: TGTGCCGGCAGCTCTAAAGGGGGCTGGGACACTGAAGCTTTCTTT
j_gene: TRBJ1-2; v_gene: TRBV12-5; d_gene: -; abundance: -; CDR3aa: CASGSRDYGYTF; CDR3nt: TGTGCTAGTGGTTCCCGGGACTATGGCTACACCTTC
j_gene: TRBJ1-5; v_gene: TRBV2; d_gene: -; abundance: many; CDR3aa: CASSREDRQPQHF; CDR3nt: TGTGCCAGCAGCAGAGAAGACAGGCAGCCCCAGCATTTT
j_gene: TRBJ2-7; v_gene: TRBV7-6; d_gene: TRBD1; abundance: many; CDR3aa: CASGETGGYEQYF; CDR3nt: TGTGCCAGCGGCGAGACAGGGGGCTACGAGCAGTACTTC
j_gene: TRBJ1-1; v_gene: TRBV19; d_gene: TRBD1; abundance: many; CDR3aa: CASRTGSDTEAFF; CDR3nt: TGTGCCAGTCGGACAGGGAGTGACACTGAAGCTTTCTTT
j_gene: TRBJ1-1; v_gene: TRBV25-1; d_gene: -; abundance: many; CDR3aa: CASSDAGPANTEAFF; CDR3nt: TGTGCCAGCAGTGATGCGGGACCAGCGAACACTGAAGCTTTCTTT
j_gene: TRBJ2-2; v_gene: TRBV7-2; d_gene: TRBD1; abundance: -; CDR3aa: CASSSGTGWTGELFF; CDR3nt: TGTGCCAGCAGCTCCGGGACAGGGTGGACCGGGGAGCTGTTTTTT
j_gene: TRBJ2-7; v_gene: TRBV19; d_gene: TRBD2; abundance: few; CDR3aa: CASSIAPAGGPKSSYEQYF; CDR3nt: TGTGCCAGTAGTATAGCACCAGCGGGAGGGCCAAAGTCGTCTTACGAGCAGTACTTC
j_gene: TRBJ2-6; v_gene: TRBV6-1; d_gene: TRBD1; abundance: many; CDR3aa: CASSETTGTGANVLTF; CDR3nt: TGTGCCAGCAGTGAAACGACAGGGACTGGGGCCAACGTCCTGACTTTC
j_gene: TRBJ2-2; v_gene: TRBV19; d_gene: TRBD1; abundance: few; CDR3aa: CASSIGQGAQTGELFF; CDR3nt: TGTGCCAGTAGTATAGGACAGGGGGCGCAAACCGGGGAGCTGTTTTTT
j_gene: TRBJ1-4; v_gene: TRBV7-2; d_gene: -; abundance: -; CDR3aa: CASSGRGGEKLFF; CDR3nt: TGTGCCAGCAGCGGGCGAGGCGGCGAAAAACTGTTTTTT
j_gene: TRBJ2-7; v_gene: TRBV6-1; d_gene: -; abundance: -; CDR3aa: CASSELLDGNYEQYF; CDR3nt: TGTGCCAGCAGTGAACTCCTGGACGGAAACTACGAGCAGTACTTC
j_gene: TRBJ2-5; v_gene: TRBV2; d_gene: TRBD1; abundance: many; CDR3aa: CASSRQGLQETQYF; CDR3nt: TGTGCCAGCAGTAGACAGGGGCTCCAAGAGACCCAGTACTTC
j_gene: TRBJ1-1; v_gene: TRBV7-2; d_gene: TRBD1; abundance: few; CDR3aa: CASRSPPLTGVMNTEAFF; CDR3nt: TGTGCCAGCAGGTCACCCCCCTTGACAGGGGTCATGAACACTGAAGCTTTCTTT
j_gene: TRBJ1-6; v_gene: TRBV27; d_gene: -; abundance: many; CDR3aa: CASSVIQGSPLHF; CDR3nt: TGTGCCAGCAGTGTAATCCAGGGTTCACCCCTCCACTTT
j_gene: TRBJ2-7; v_gene: TRBV12-3/TRBV12-4; d_gene: TRBD1; abundance: many; CDR3aa: CASVNRGQNEQYF; CDR3nt: TGTGCCAGCGTAAACAGGGGGCAGAACGAGCAGTACTTC
j_gene: TRBJ2-2; v_gene: TRBV24-1; d_gene: -; abundance: -; CDR3aa: CATSSEGGANTGELFF; CDR3nt: TGTGCCACCAGCTCCGAGGGCGGGGCGAACACCGGGGAGCTGTTTTTT
j_gene: TRBJ1-1; v_gene: TRBV19; d_gene: TRBD1; abundance: few; CDR3aa: CASYRGPLQAFF; CDR3nt: TGTGCCAGTTACAGGGGCCCTTTGCAAGCTTTCTTT
j_gene: TRBJ2-5; v_gene: TRBV10-3; d_gene: -; abundance: many; CDR3aa: CASRGSSDQETQYF; CDR3nt: TGTGCCAGCAGGGGGTCTAGCGATCAAGAGACCCAGTACTTC
j_gene: TRBJ1-2; v_gene: TRBV19; d_gene: -; abundance: -; CDR3aa: CASSARAYGYTF; CDR3nt: TGTGCCAGTAGTGCGAGGGCCTATGGCTACACCTTC
j_gene: TRBJ1-1; v_gene: TRBV6-5; d_gene: -; abundance: many; CDR3aa: CASSYQVDGEAFF; CDR3nt: TGTGCCAGCAGTTACCAAGTGGACGGTGAAGCTTTCTTT
j_gene: TRBJ2-1; v_gene: TRBV29-1; d_gene: -; abundance: -; CDR3aa: CSVGTVPEGQFF; CDR3nt: TGCAGCGTTGGGACAGTCCCTGAGGGGCAGTTCTTC
j_gene: TRBJ2-6; v_gene: TRBV20-1; d_gene: -; abundance: many; CDR3aa: CSARRTSGANVLTF; CDR3nt: TGCAGTGCTAGAAGGACGTCTGGGGCCAACGTCCTGACTTTC
j_gene: TRBJ2-2; v_gene: TRBV25-1; d_gene: -; abundance: -; CDR3aa: CASSQATPYVTELFF; CDR3nt: TGTGCCAGCAGCCAAGCTACCCCCTATGTTACGGAGCTGTTTTTT
j_gene: TRBJ2-6; v_gene: TRBV29-1; d_gene: TRBD1; abundance: -; CDR3aa: CSVQLTGDTEAF; CDR3nt: TGCAGCGTTCAATTGACAGGGGACACTGAAGCTTTC
j_gene: TRBJ2-3; v_gene: TRBV25-1; d_gene: TRBD1; abundance: many; CDR3aa: CASSAVTGETSTDTQYF; CDR3nt: TGTGCCAGCAGTGCAGTGACAGGGGAAACTAGCACAGATACGCAGTATTTT
j_gene: TRBJ1-3; v_gene: TRBV25-1; d_gene: -; abundance: -; CDR3aa: CARVGSSGNTIYF; CDR3nt: TGTGCCAGGGTAGGGTCATCTGGAAACACCATATATTTT
j_gene: TRBJ2-5; v_gene: TRBV11-3; d_gene: TRBD2; abundance: many; CDR3aa: CASSRGTSGNQETQYF; CDR3nt: TGTGCCAGCAGCAGAGGGACTAGCGGGAACCAAGAGACCCAGTACTTC
j_gene: TRBJ1-1; v_gene: TRBV19; d_gene: -; abundance: many; CDR3aa: CASKNSRRDTEAFF; CDR3nt: TGTGCCAGTAAAAACAGCAGACGGGACACTGAAGCTTTCTTT
j_gene: TRBJ2-7; v_gene: TRBV7-8; d_gene: TRBD1; abundance: many; CDR3aa: CASSLARQGAYEQYF; CDR3nt: TGTGCCAGCAGCTTAGCGAGACAGGGAGCCTACGAGCAGTACTTC
j_gene: TRBJ1-5; v_gene: TRBV20-1; d_gene: -; abundance: -; CDR3aa: CSALAGTNNQPQHF; CDR3nt: TGCAGTGCTCTAGCCGGGACAAATAATCAGCCCCAGCATTTT
j_gene: TRBJ2-5; v_gene: TRBV7-9; d_gene: -; abundance: -; CDR3aa: CASSQDGAEVRQETQYF; CDR3nt: TGTGCCAGCAGCCAAGATGGAGCGGAGGTACGCCAAGAGACCCAGTACTTC
j_gene: TRBJ2-5; v_gene: TRBV5-8; d_gene: -; abundance: many; CDR3aa: CASRVGFNEETQYF; CDR3nt: TGTGCCAGCAGGGTAGGCTTCAACGAAGAGACCCAGTACTTC
j_gene: TRBJ1-2; v_gene: TRBV29-1; d_gene: TRBD1; abundance: many; CDR3aa: CSGGGIYGYTF; CDR3nt: TGCAGCGGAGGGGGCATCTATGGCTACACCTTC
j_gene: TRBJ1-5; v_gene: TRBV7-8; d_gene: -; abundance: -; CDR3aa: CASSLDSSRTSGNQPQHF; CDR3nt: TGTGCCAGCAGCTTAGACTCCTCACGGACGTCAGGCAATCAGCCCCAGCATTTT
j_gene: TRBJ2-7; v_gene: TRBV4-1; d_gene: TRBD2; abundance: few; CDR3aa: CASSPLDTGLAGGLAEQYF; CDR3nt: TGCGCCAGCAGCCCCTTGGACACGGGACTAGCGGGAGGGCTAGCCGAGCAGTACTTC
j_gene: TRBJ2-2; v_gene: TRBV9; d_gene: -; abundance: many; CDR3aa: CASSGRGRGLFF; CDR3nt: TGTGCCAGCAGCGGCCGGGGGCGGGGGCTGTTTTTT
j_gene: TRBJ2-7; v_gene: TRBV10-3; d_gene: -; abundance: once; CDR3aa: CAISESTGSSYEQYF; CDR3nt: TGTGCCATCAGTGAAAGCACAGGGAGCTCCTACGAGCAGTACTTC
j_gene: TRBJ1-2; v_gene: TRBV24-1; d_gene: -; abundance: many; CDR3aa: CATSDPPGDGYTF; CDR3nt: TGTGCCACCAGTGATCCACCCGGTGATGGCTACACCTTC
j_gene: TRBJ1-5; v_gene: TRBV30; d_gene: TRBD1; abundance: few; CDR3aa: CAWAGGGNQPQHF; CDR3nt: TGTGCCTGGGCAGGGGGTGGCAATCAGCCCCAGCATTTT
j_gene: TRBJ2-3; v_gene: TRBV7-4; d_gene: TRBD2; abundance: few; CDR3aa: CASSYVAGGENTDTQYF; CDR3nt: TGTGCCAGCAGCTACGTAGCGGGGGGCGAGAACACAGATACGCAGTATTTT
j_gene: TRBJ2-7; v_gene: TRBV2; d_gene: TRBD1; abundance: many; CDR3aa: CASSDQGQVSYEQYF; CDR3nt: TGTGCCAGCAGTGATCAGGGACAGGTTTCCTACGAGCAGTACTTC
j_gene: TRBJ1-1; v_gene: TRBV19; d_gene: TRBD1; abundance: few; CDR3aa: CASSGGQGRNTEAFF; CDR3nt: TGTGCCAGTAGTGGGGGACAGGGGCGGAACACTGAAGCTTTCTTT
j_gene: TRBJ1-1; v_gene: TRBV20-1; d_gene: -; abundance: many; CDR3aa: CSAREVDTEAFF; CDR3nt: TGCAGTGCTAGAGAGGTGGACACTGAAGCTTTCTTT
j_gene: TRBJ2-7; v_gene: TRBV11-2; d_gene: -; abundance: many; CDR3aa: CASTLLGGFMVQYF; CDR3nt: TGTGCCAGCACCCTGCTTGGGGGATTTATGGTGCAGTACTTC
j_gene: TRBJ1-1; v_gene: TRBV10-3; d_gene: -; abundance: -; CDR3aa: CATGPGQTEAFF; CDR3nt: TGTGCCACCGGACCAGGACAGACTGAAGCTTTCTTT
j_gene: TRBJ1-2; v_gene: TRBV29-1; d_gene: TRBD1; abundance: -; CDR3aa: CSPGQYPYGYTF; CDR3nt: TGCAGCCCGGGACAGTACCCCTATGGCTACACCTTC
j_gene: TRBJ2-3; v_gene: TRBV10-3; d_gene: TRBD2; abundance: -; CDR3aa: CASEAGRGTDTQYF; CDR3nt: TGTGCCTCCGAGGCAGGGCGGGGGACAGATACGCAGTATTTT
j_gene: TRBJ2-6; v_gene: TRBV9; d_gene: -; abundance: many; CDR3aa: CASSKGDGSGANVLTF; CDR3nt: TGTGCCAGCAGCAAAGGGGACGGCTCTGGGGCCAACGTCCTGACTTTC
j_gene: TRBJ2-7; v_gene: TRBV7-2; d_gene: TRBD1; abundance: many; CDR3aa: CASSLGQEREQYF; CDR3nt: TGTGCCAGCAGCTTGGGACAGGAACGAGAGCAGTACTTC
j_gene: TRBJ2-5; v_gene: TRBV29-1; d_gene: -; abundance: -; CDR3aa: CSVGLTGSLSTQYF; CDR3nt: TGCAGCGTCGGACTAACCGGGAGTCTAAGTACCCAGTACTTC
j_gene: TRBJ1-5; v_gene: TRBV4-3; d_gene: -; abundance: many; CDR3aa: CASSQDGNTPQHF; CDR3nt: TGCGCCAGCAGCCAAGATGGGAACACGCCCCAGCATTTT